Below are 16 T cell receptor beta chains sequenced from a single sample in a study of radiation and T cells in renal cell carcinoma. Time point described: baseline pretreatment blood. Treatment indicated: 15 Gy SBRT to primary tumor, nephrectomy 4 weeks later. Repertoires were generated with immunoSEQ multiplex PCR, while TCRdb's copy carries only in-frame clones and drops some. Counted here are 150,000 or so clones, around nine tenths occurring once; the ten biggest clones make up around 12%. The material was blood, obtained from a patient whose treatment included radiotherapy and nephrectomy. These receptors were collected from a woman in her 50s with renal cell carcinoma.

The chain is built from TRBV13 and TRBJ2-3, with 12 bases identical to TRBD2. In germline, CDR1 is PRHDT, CDR2 FYEKMQ (reference sequence). After removal of 5 bases from V and 5 bases from J, the junction contained 5 bases not matched to a gene. There are 15 residues in the CDR3. CDR3 DNA sequence: TGTGCCAGCAGCGGGGGACTAGCGGGCCTAGATACGCAGTATTTT. Protein product: CASSGGLAGLDTQYF.

This clone was seen a handful of times. The gene calls are TRBV7-3 and TRBJ2-1, with 8 bases fitting TRBD2. The germline CDR1 and CDR2 sequences are SGHTA and FQGTGA. The ends lost 2 bases at V and 9 bases at J; junction bases unmatched: 6. CDR3 size: 14 residues. Here the CDR3 DNA reads TGTGCCAGCAGCTTAGCGGGACTAGATTCTGAGCAGTTCTTC. Amino acids: CASSLAGLDSEQFF.

The chain uses TRBV5-4 and TRBJ2-3, with 8 bases aligning to TRBD1. CDR1 SGHNT and CDR2 YYREEE come from the germline V gene (reference sequence). The CDR3 is made up of 15 amino acids. Unmatched junction bases numbered 6, after V lost 0 bases and J lost 6 bases. The CDR3 sequence is CASSLAAGGWDTQYF. DNA of the CDR3: TGTGCCAGCAGCTTGGCGGCAGGGGGCTGGGATACGCAGTATTTT.

A word on this clone: The sample contains more than one DNA sequence encoding this CDR3. The chain combines TRBV19 with TRBJ1-1; unclear D gene. The CDR3 length is 13 residues. The germline V gene has CDR1 LNHDA and CDR2 SQIVND (reference sequence). V was shortened by 6 bases and J by 0 bases, with 8 bases between the two germline ends. The CDR3: CASSREMNTEAFF. In DNA form, the CDR3 reads TGTGCCAGTAGCCGAGAGATGAACACTGAAGCTTTCTTT.

The chain recombines TRBV5-4 with TRBJ2-2, with TRBD2 matching over 11 bases. V dropped 2 bases and J dropped 1; count of bases not matched to a gene: 1. The V gene's germline CDR1 is SGHNT and CDR2 YYREEE (reference sequence). The CDR3 is made up of 16 amino acids. The CDR3 DNA reads TGTGCCAGCAGCTTCGGACTAGCGGGGAACACCGGGGAGCTGTTTTTT. This codes for CASSFGLAGNTGELFF. Full variable domain (remainder filled in from reference TRBV5-4 and TRBJ2-2): ETGVTQSPTHLIKTRGQQVTLRCSSQSGHNTVSWYQQALGQGPQFIFQYYREEENGRGNFPPRFSGLQFPNYSSELNVNALELDDSALYLCASSFGLAGNTGELFFGEGSRLTVL.

The rearrangement links TRBV19 to TRBJ2-7; 10 nucleotides match TRBD2. J gave up 0 bases and V 5 bases, and 4 bases lay outside the gene matches. The CDR3 contains 15 residues. Germline V gene lookup returns CDR1 LNHDA and CDR2 SQIVND (reference sequence). CDR3 nucleotide sequence: TGTGCCAGTAGTGGGTCTAGCGGGGGCTCCTACGAGCAGTACTTC. This translates into CASSGSSGGSYEQYF. Drawing the rest from reference TRBV19 and TRBJ2-7, the complete variable domain is DGGITQSPKYLFRKEGQNVTLSCEQNLNHDAMYWYRQDPGQGLRLIYYSQIVNDFQKGDIAEGYSVSREKKESFPLTVTSAQKNPTAFYLCASSGSSGGSYEQYFGPGTRLTVT.

This clone occurred once. The chain has TRBV7-3 and TRBJ1-3; D gene ambiguous. V shed 6 bases and J shed 4 bases, with 10 bases lying between them. Germline V gene sequence: CDR1 SGHTA, CDR2 FQGTGA. The CDR3 has 13 residues. The CDR3 here is CASRLDPGNTIYF. The CDR3 DNA reads as TGTGCCAGCAGACTCGATCCAGGAAACACCATATATTTT. The entire variable domain, with the rest obtained from reference TRBV7-3 and TRBJ1-3, is as follows: GAGVSQTPSNKVTEKGKYVELRCDPISGHTALYWYRQSLGQGPEFLIYFQGTGAADDSGLPNDRFFAVRPEGSVSTLKIQRTERGDSAVYLCASRLDPGNTIYFGEGSWLTVV.

The chain combines TRBV7-9 with TRBJ2-7; TRBD2 matches at 7 bases. Germline trimming cut 2 bases from V and 0 bases from J; bases unmatched to any gene: 4. CDR1 and CDR2 from the germline V gene are SEHNR and FQNEAQ (reference sequence). The CDR3 is 15 amino acids. The CDR3: CASSLTGTNSYEQYF. As DNA, the CDR3 is TGTGCCAGCAGCTTAACGGGGACTAACTCCTACGAGCAGTACTTC.

This chain links TRBV7-2 with TRBJ2-7; D tentatively fits TRBD1 or TRBD2 (5 bases each). The CDR3 is 16 residues long. The germline V gene has CDR1 SGHTA and CDR2 FQGNSA. V was clipped by 1 base and J by 0 bases, with 13 bases between them. CDR3 in amino acids: CASSLGAGALSYEQYF. Here the CDR3 DNA reads TGTGCCAGCAGCTTAGGGGCCGGGGCCCTCTCCTACGAGCAGTACTTC.

This chain links TRBV6-5 with TRBJ2-7, with 9 bases matching TRBD2. V lost 4 bases to trimming and J lost 2 bases; unmatched junction nucleotides: 6. The germline gives CDR1 MNHEY, CDR2 SVGAGI. The CDR3 length is 15 residues. The CDR3 bases are TGTGCCAGCAGTTCCGCGGGGGGGCACGCCTACGAGCAGTACTTC. Translated: CASSSAGGHAYEQYF.

The rearrangement uses TRBV18 and TRBJ2-1, with TRBD1 matching over 9 bases. The CDR3 has 15 amino acids. V lost 4 bases to trimming and J lost 7 bases; unmatched junction nucleotides: 8. From germline, CDR1 is KGHSH and CDR2 LQKENI. The CDR3 coding sequence is TGTGCCAGCTCACTATCCGGGACAGGGCGGAATGAGCAGTTCTTC. Translation: CASSLSGTGRNEQFF.

CDR3 amino acids: CASTTMSSGNTIYF. The CDR3 nucleotides read TGTGCCAGTACGACCATGAGCTCTGGAAACACCATATATTTT. The chain recombines TRBV19 with TRBJ1-3; D is uncertain. The CDR3 sequence is 14 residues long. V lost 7 bases and J 0 bases, leaving 10 bases between the germline ends. Looked up from germline, CDR1 is LNHDA and CDR2 is SQIVND (reference sequence).

The chain links TRBV2 to TRBJ1-3; maybe TRBD1 (6 bases). This CDR3 has 15 amino acids. CDR1 and CDR2 from the germline V gene are SNHLY and FYNNEI. Trimming pared 2 bases from V and 3 bases from J, leaving 11 bases between. In nucleotides, the CDR3 is TGTGCCAGCAGTGAATACAGGGCGAGTGGAAACACCATATATTTT. It is translated as CASSEYRASGNTIYF.

This clone was detected only once. The genes are TRBV15 and TRBJ1-3; D uncertain. With 4 bases removed from V and 4 bases from J, the gap between germline ends came to 14 bases. The CDR3 loop spans 15 amino acids. Germline values: CDR1 LNHNV, CDR2 YYDKDF (reference sequence). The CDR3 sequence: CATSTPQDLGNTIYF. The DNA for the CDR3 is TGTGCCACCAGCACTCCTCAGGATCTGGGAAACACCATATATTTT.

V usage is TRBV6-5 and J usage is TRBJ1-3; D perhaps matches TRBD1 (5 bases). There are 15 residues in the CDR3. Looked up from germline, CDR1 is MNHEY and CDR2 is SVGAGI. V was trimmed by 5 bases and J by 2 bases, leaving 13 bases between them. In DNA, the CDR3 is TGTGCCAGCAGTAGAGTGGGGGGACCTGGAAACACCATATATTTT. This codes for CASSRVGGPGNTIYF.

This chain uses TRBV18 with TRBJ1-2, with no clear D. Germline-derived CDR1 and CDR2 are KGHSH and LQKENI. CDR3 length: 13 residues. The germline V and J ends were trimmed by 0 bases and 4 bases, with 6 bases remaining between them. CDR3 nucleotide sequence: TGTGCCAGCTCACCACCGCTGAGCTATGGCTACACCTTC. This codes for CASSPPLSYGYTF.